Listed here is a single T cell receptor beta chain. PCR amplification relied on 60 Vbeta primers (plus 13 Jbeta primers). Generated by immunoSEQ multiplex PCR, the TCRdb table keeps only in-frame clones and is missing some. The listing contains around 50,000 clones. V was clipped by 5 bases and J by 1 base; unmatched bases: 20. The CDR3 has 20 amino acids. From germline, CDR1 is SQVTM and CDR2 ANQGSEA. This sample was taken from a study of cytomegalovirus exposure and HLA in healthy donors. What was sequenced was PBMCs. The rearrangement joins TRBV29-1 to TRBJ2-5, with 12 bases aligning to TRBD1. This receptor was taken from a male donor in good health and CMV-seropositive. In DNA, the CDR3 is TGCAGCGTTTTCGGGACAGGGGGCGCCCATAGCGGGGGGCTCCAAGAGACCCAGTACTTC. This codes for CSVFGTGGAHSGGLQETQYF. Full variable domain (missing parts from reference TRBV29-1 and TRBJ2-5): SAVISQKPSRDICQRGTSLTIQCQVDSQVTMMFWYRQQPGQSLTLIATANQGSEATYESGFVIDKFPISRPNLTFSTLTVSNMSPEDSSIYLCSVFGTGGAHSGGLQETQYFGPGTRLLVL.